The sequence of this TCR beta chain was determined in a study of cytomegalovirus exposure and HLA in healthy donors. Background on the study: Out of about 410 genotyped donors, about 80% belonged to the Caucasian-associated ancestry cluster.

Germline V gene lookup returns CDR1 SGHTA and CDR2 FQGNSA. This CDR3 contains 15 residues. V lost 6 bases and J lost 0; bases outside the gene matches: 3. Worth noting for this clone: As yet, its antigen is unknown.

Overall study results and limits: The productive fraction for most TCR beta V segments was about 87% or about 30% in an earlier analysis. Among the CMV-associated chains, a few were confirmed in vitro as specific for CMV antigens. It was shown in a later analysis that HLA-associated TCR beta chains were more clonally expanded than other, equally common chains.

It was with 60 Vbeta and 13 Jbeta primers that the PCR ran. The method was immunoSEQ multiplex PCR; TCRdb's version includes in-frame clones alone and lacks a portion of them. The table lists around 70,000 clones, about 81% of them singletons. Input material: PBMCs. The source of this sequence is a human donor in good health. The genes are TRBV7-2 and TRBJ2-3; 10 positions match TRBD2. CDR3 in DNA: TGTGCCAGCAGTTTTAGCGGGGGGAGCACAGATACGCAGTATTTT. Its protein product is CASSFSGGSTDTQYF.